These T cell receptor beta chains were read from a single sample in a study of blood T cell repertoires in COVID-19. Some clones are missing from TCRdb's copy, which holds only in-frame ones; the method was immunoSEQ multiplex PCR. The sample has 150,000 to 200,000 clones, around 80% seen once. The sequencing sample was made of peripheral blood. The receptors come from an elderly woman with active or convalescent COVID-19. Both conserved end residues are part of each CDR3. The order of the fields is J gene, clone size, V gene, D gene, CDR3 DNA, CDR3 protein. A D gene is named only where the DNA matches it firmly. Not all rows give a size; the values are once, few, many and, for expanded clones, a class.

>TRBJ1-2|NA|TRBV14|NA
TGTGCCAGCAGACCGGGGTGGAACTATGGCTACACCTTC
CASRPGWNYGYTF
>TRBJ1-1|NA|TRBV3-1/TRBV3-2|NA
TGTGCCAGCAGCCATGACATCAACACTGAAGCTTTCTTT
CASSHDINTEAFF
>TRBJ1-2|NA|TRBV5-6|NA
TGTGCCAGCAGCTTGCAACTTAACTATGGCTACACCTTC
CASSLQLNYGYTF
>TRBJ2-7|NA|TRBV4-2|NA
TGTGCCAGCAGCCAAGATGGTGCCCACAACTACGAGCAGTACTTC
CASSQDGAHNYEQYF
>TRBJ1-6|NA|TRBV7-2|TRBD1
TGTGCCAGCAGGGGGACAGGAGGAAATAATTCACCCCTCCACTTT
CASRGTGGNNSPLHF
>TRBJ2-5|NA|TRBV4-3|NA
TGCGCCAGCAGCCAAGAGGGAGGAGAGACCCAGTACTTC
CASSQEGGETQYF
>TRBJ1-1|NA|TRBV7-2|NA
TGTGCCAGCAGTTCACGAGGAGTGGGCGGGCTAGCTTTCTTT
CASSSRGVGGLAFF
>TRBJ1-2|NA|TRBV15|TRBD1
TGTGCCACCAGCAGAGATTTTGGGACAGGCTCCTTTAACTATGGCTACACCTTC
CATSRDFGTGSFNYGYTF
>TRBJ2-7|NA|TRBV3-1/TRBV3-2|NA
TGTGCCAGCAGTTTCGGGACTTCCATTTACTTC
CASSFGTSIYF
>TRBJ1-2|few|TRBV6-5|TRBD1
TGTGCCAGCAGTACGACAGGGGGACACCATGGCTACACCTTC
CASSTTGGHHGYTF
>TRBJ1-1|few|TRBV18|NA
TGTGCCAGCTCATCAGAAAGAGGCACTGAAGCTTTCTTT
CASSSERGTEAFF
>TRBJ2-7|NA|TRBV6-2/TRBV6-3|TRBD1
TGTGCCAGCAGTTACGCCTGGGGACAGCCGGGCTCCTACGAGCAGTACTTC
CASSYAWGQPGSYEQYF
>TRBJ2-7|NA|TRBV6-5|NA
TGTGCCAGCAGTTTGACTCAGACAGGTCATCGGGAGCAGTACTTC
CASSLTQTGHREQYF
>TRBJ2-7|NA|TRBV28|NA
TGTGCCAGCAGTCAGGACAGTATTTCCTACGAGCAGTACTTC
CASSQDSISYEQYF
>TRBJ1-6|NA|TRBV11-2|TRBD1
TGTGCCAGCAACTCCCGGGACAGGGCAAATTCACCCCTCCACTTT
CASNSRDRANSPLHF
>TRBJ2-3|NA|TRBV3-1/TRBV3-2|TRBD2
TGTGCCAGCAGCCAAGAACCACTAGCGGGGATAGATACGCAGTATTTT
CASSQEPLAGIDTQYF
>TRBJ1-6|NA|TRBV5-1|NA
TGCGCCAGCAGCTTGGAAAGTTGGGGTACAGGGCATAATTCACCCCTCCACTTT
CASSLESWGTGHNSPLHF
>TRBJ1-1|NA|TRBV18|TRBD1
TGTGCCAGCTCAAACACCAGGGACAGCCTGAACACTGAAGCTTTCTTT
CASSNTRDSLNTEAFF
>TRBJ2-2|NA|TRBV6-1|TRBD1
TGTGCCAGCAGTGAAGGGGGTGGACAGGGGGCTTCGTACACCGGGGAGCTGTTTTTT
CASSEGGGQGASYTGELFF
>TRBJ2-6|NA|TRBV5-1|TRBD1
TGCGCCAGCAGCTCACGCCTAGGGGACAGGGCCTCTGGGGCCAACGTCCTGACTTTC
CASSSRLGDRASGANVLTF
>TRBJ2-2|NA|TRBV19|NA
TGTGCCAGTAGTACCCGGGTTTTGAACACCGGGGAGCTGTTTTTT
CASSTRVLNTGELFF
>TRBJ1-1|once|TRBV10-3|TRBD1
TGTGCCATCAGTGGGGGACAGCTCAACACTGAAGCTTTCTTT
CAISGGQLNTEAFF
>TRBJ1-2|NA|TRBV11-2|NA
TGTGCCAGCAGCTTTAGACAGAACAGTGGCTACACCTTC
CASSFRQNSGYTF
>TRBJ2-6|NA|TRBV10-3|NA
TGTGCCATCGGGCCGTCTTCTGGGGCCAACGTCCTGACTTTC
CAIGPSSGANVLTF
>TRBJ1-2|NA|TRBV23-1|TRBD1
TGCGCCAGCAGTCCAATCGAGGCGGACAGGGGCAGCTATGGCTACACCTTC
CASSPIEADRGSYGYTF
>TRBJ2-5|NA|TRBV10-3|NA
TGTGCCATCAGTGAGTCGGGGCAGGGGGGAGAGACCCAGTACTTC
CAISESGQGGETQYF
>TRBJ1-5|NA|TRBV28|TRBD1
TGTGCCAGCAGTTTAGGAGGGGGCAGCAATCAGCCCCAGCATTTT
CASSLGGGSNQPQHF
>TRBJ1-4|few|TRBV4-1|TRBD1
TGCGCCAGCAGCCGCTCCGGGACAGGGGATGAAAAACTGTTTTTT
CASSRSGTGDEKLFF
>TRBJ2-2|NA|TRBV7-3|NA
TGTGCCAGCAGCTTAATCGGGGTAACCGGGGAGCTGTTTTTT
CASSLIGVTGELFF
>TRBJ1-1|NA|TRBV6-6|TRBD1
TGTGCCAGCAGACCACCGACAGGGAGGAATACTGAAGCTTTCTTT
CASRPPTGRNTEAFF
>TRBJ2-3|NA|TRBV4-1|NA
TGCGCCAGCAGCCAGCCCGGGCGGGGAGTAGGCACAGATACGCAGTATTTT
CASSQPGRGVGTDTQYF
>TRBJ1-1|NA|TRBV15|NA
TGTGCCACCAGCGCTCGATCGCCCAGGGGTGAGCGGGCTTTCTTT
CATSARSPRGERAFF